This TCR beta chain was captured in a study of cytomegalovirus exposure and HLA in healthy donors (dated by TCRdb to 2016 to 2017). As for the study more broadly: In an earlier analysis of 450 to 750 of the donors, 250 to 350 Gb of sequence data and 90 million to 120 million unique TCR beta sequences from some 170 million T cells were reported. Donor age, sex, ethnicity and CMV serostatus were collected together with the repertoire data. An early release that covered 500 to 800 HLA-typed donors contained approximately 300 gigabases of sequencing data and around 85 million unique TCR sequences. In addition to the first cohort of 666 subjects, a separate validation cohort of approximately 110 different subjects was used. In an earlier analysis of a few hundred of the donors, high-throughput TCR beta sequencing was used to judge whether each TCR beta V gene segment behaved as functional or pseudogenic. A later genetic analysis used genome-wide SNP genotypes for about three fifths of the 666 donors, treating that subset as a discovery cohort. Among some 400 genotyped donors of the cohort, an average of about 220,000 unique TCR beta nucleotide sequences was sequenced per donor, of which approximately 19% were non-productive. A later analysis re-analyzed previously published TCR beta repertoires from 500 to 700 donors and added high-resolution HLA genotyping to study TCR occurrence patterns. The genetic ancestry cluster associated with self-reported Caucasian donors included about 84% of the roughly 400 genotyped donors. Rather than using new phenotypic data, the later analysis identified candidate immune exposures from TCR beta sequences and from how often those sequences occurred across donors. Using immunosequencing, the study profiled T cell repertoires from about 650 subjects and related those repertoires to cytomegalovirus serostatus. HLA typing covered class I and class II loci at four-digit resolution. Every discovery cohort repertoire had been produced on one sequencing platform. Roughly 5 DR-DQ haplotypes were treated as single units for association and clustering because of strong linkage in the cohort. The study aimed to test whether cataloging public T cell receptors could reveal signatures of past pathogen exposure. To predict cytomegalovirus infection status, the study brought together high-throughput TCR immunosequencing, statistical association of individual TCRs with disease status, and machine learning. Typing coverage differed by locus: A, B, C, DRB1 and DQB1 were typed in roughly 620-630 donors, DQA1 in around 500, DPA1 in around 600, and DPB1 in just under 490.

Overall study outcomes, separate from this receptor: The presence/absence analyses assumed that sequencing depth was roughly uniform across donors, and that assumption may not be true. A group of highly shared sequence variants was considered likely to be a technical artifact of the sequencing pipeline. A later genetic analysis reported fewer N-insertions in productive TCRs among donors in an Asian-associated ancestry cluster than the approximately 700-donor mean. The study gave a list of roughly 150 TCR beta chains associated with cytomegalovirus. Only TCR beta chains were sequenced in this cohort, and the absence of alpha or paired-chain data limited detectable features. CMV serostatus was the only immune exposure information available for the cohort. Because HLA typing was missing for some donors at each locus, association tests included only the typed subset. According to the authors, the approach could potentially be generalized to other disease states and immunological phenotypes. In a later analysis, TCR association rates were found to vary across HLA loci, with the most associated TCRs seen for DRB1 alleles and the fewest for HLA-C alleles. Assigning TCR associations to individual alleles was difficult when HLA alleles, especially DR and DQ, strongly co-occurred. Some IMGT-functional V segments, including TRBV6-2 and TRBV6-3, could not be distinguished by the 87-base-pair reads and were therefore excluded. Correlated functional status among segregating V segments might reflect linkage disequilibrium, but an unknown experimental factor could not be ruled out. A few of the identified cytomegalovirus-associated TCR beta chains were confirmed in vitro to be specific for cytomegalovirus antigens. In both the original and validation cohorts, the classifier was reported to diagnose cytomegalovirus status with high specificity and sensitivity. A further reported finding was that TCR beta sequences accurately predicted the HLA-A and HLA-B alleles for most subjects in the first cohort. Compared with equally common non-associated chains, HLA-associated TCR beta chains in a later analysis were more clonally expanded and had lower generation probabilities. Seventeen rarely observed V segments, including chromosome 9 orphons, were excluded from the earlier analysis of approximately 600 of the donors because counts were too low. While some public TCRs were present in many individuals, most TCR sequences turned up only very rarely across donors. In an earlier analysis of 500 to 650 of the donors, most TCR beta V segments appeared in productive rearrangements about 90% or about 30% of the time, broadly matching IMGT annotations. An association between a missense DCLRE1C variant and V-gene and J-gene trimming of TCR beta chains was found in a later genetic analysis and replicated in an independent cohort. In a later analysis, most CMV-associated TCR beta chains were found to appear HLA-restricted, with HLA associations seemingly driven largely by CMV exposure. Several of the top co-occurrence clusters appeared to be linked to parvovirus B19, influenza, CMV and Epstein-Barr virus, according to a later analysis. Specific HLA alleles were associated with 15,000 to 20,000 TCR beta sequences at a false discovery rate of 0.05 in a later analysis.

Taken from cysteine to phenylalanine, the CDR3 has 15 residues. Here the CDR3 DNA is all that survives: 45 bases in frame from base 1. The cohort comprised fewer than 750 healthy bone marrow donors. Cohort members were all nominally healthy when sampled, although unrecorded immune exposures were likely present. The donor tested CMV seronegative and was one of the 352 seronegative cohort members. A peripheral blood sample was provided by each donor, and peripheral blood mononuclear cells were used for TCR beta sequencing. The Qiagen DNeasy Blood Extraction Kit was used to extract genomic DNA from the blood cell samples. The library was produced with the immunoSEQ multiplex PCR assay. A mixture of 60 forward primers for TCR Vbeta segments and 13 reverse primers for TCR Jbeta segments was used in the multiplex PCR. A multiplex PCR assay on genomic DNA amplified the CDR3 region of rearranged TCR beta genes. The amplified TCR beta libraries were sequenced on the Illumina HiSeq System as 87-base-pair reads. Under the source paper's analysis protocol: In a later analysis, some 80 million unique TCR beta chains were counted across the 666 repertoires, and roughly 9.9 million of these chains were shared by at least two donors. A nearest-neighbor algorithm error-corrected the raw reads and collapsed the reads into unique sequences, merging closely related sequences to remove PCR and sequencing errors. To assign V, D and J gene segments, CDR3 sequences were aligned to IMGT reference sequences. For a sequence to be retained, a match of at least six nucleotides was required to both a V gene segment and a J gene segment. A rearrangement was called productive if the CDR3 had no stop codons and remained in frame with V and J, and every other rearrangement was called non-productive. Following IMGT convention, CDR3 was defined as the stretch from the second conserved V-encoded cysteine up to the conserved J-encoded phenylalanine. In an earlier analysis of 500 to 650 of the donors, sequences lacking an unambiguous match to a single V gene segment were excluded. An earlier analysis of approximately 590 of the donors called V segments functional above 56.7% productive rearrangements and segregating when the between-donor standard deviation exceeded 5%. A statistical classification framework was built for diagnosing cytomegalovirus status from the catalog of TCR beta chain sequences. V and J gene assignment, in a later analysis, came from comparing TCR nucleotide sequences with IMGT/GENE-DB human TR gene sequences. The TCRdist pipeline was used in a later analysis to assign CDR3 sequences and most-parsimonious VDJ recombination scenarios. In a later analysis, each TCR beta chain was defined by its CDR3 amino acid sequence together with its V-gene family, and reads without a unique V-gene family were excluded. A later analysis removed 450 to 600 highly shared, low-generation-probability nucleotide sequences to deal with suspected cross-contamination and a sequencing artifact. A later analysis calculated a clonal expansion index for each public chain from normalized within-repertoire ranks of inferred template counts. Generation probabilities in a later analysis came from a VDJ recombination model fitted to out-of-frame rearrangements, and those results were checked against IGoR. A later analysis scored TCR-TCR, TCR-HLA and TCR-CMV co-occurrence with hypergeometric tests, applying a repertoire-size bias correction to TCR pairs. False discovery rates were estimated in a later analysis by permuting HLA or CMV assignments 20 times. In a later analysis, co-occurring TCRs were grouped with DBSCAN, and TCRdist sequence similarity was added when clustering was performed within HLA-allele-positive subsets. Repertoires with fewer than 30,000 or more than 120,000 public chains were left out of co-occurrence clustering, as were several repertoires with anomalous nucleotide sharing. This is the immuneACCESS table as TCRdb keeps it, with only in-frame sequences that have V and J called. A part of the clones is gone; compared with another copy, unresolved V genes explain less than half, and the rest is unexplained. V and J calls and clone size follow that table, whereas D and trimming were derived from the DNA. The sample records approximately 150,000 clones, around 72% of which are singletons. The biggest ten clones account for over 2% of the sample.

Of note for this clone: It has no known antigen specificity. Base quality data are lacking; no much larger clone is found one base away.

This TCR came from a man aged 35 to 55 in good health and CMV-seronegative. The sample taken for sequencing was PBMCs. This receptor chain uses TRBV12-2 and TRBJ2-7; the table's D call, TRBD2, was not checked against the DNA. TRBV12-2 is given as a pseudogene. This receptor has the CDR3 CASRNMAGGSGEQYF. The sequenced DNA is TGTGCAAGTCGCAACATGGCGGGTGGGTCCGGCGAGCAGTACTTC.